These T cell receptor beta chains were read from a single sample in a study of PD-L1 blockade in urothelial cancer. Measured with immunoSEQ multiplex PCR; TCRdb has only the in-frame clones, and not every one. The sample carries about 80,000 clones, roughly nine tenths recorded once. The sample was PBMCs, taken around atezolizumab (anti-PD-L1) treatment. These receptor sequences come from a woman in her sixties or seventies with urothelial cancer. Each CDR3 is given with its conserved first and last residue. Fields, in order: CDR3 length, clone size, D gene, V gene, J gene, CDR3 protein, CDR3 DNA. D genes are given only for firm matches. Clone size is not always given. Where it is, it says once, few, many or a class for expanded clones.

CDR3 length: 10
clone size: -
D gene: -
V gene: TRBV7-9
J gene: TRBJ1-2
CDR3 protein: CASSQYGYTF
CDR3 DNA: TGTGCCAGCAGCCAGTATGGCTACACCTTC

CDR3 length: 13
clone size: -
D gene: -
V gene: TRBV11-2
J gene: TRBJ2-7
CDR3 protein: CASSLPGTYEQYF
CDR3 DNA: TGTGCCAGCAGCTTACCGGGGACCTACGAGCAGTACTTC

CDR3 length: 16
clone size: -
D gene: -
V gene: TRBV29-1
J gene: TRBJ1-5
CDR3 protein: CSVLIPGPGRNQPQHF
CDR3 DNA: TGCAGCGTCCTAATTCCGGGGCCGGGGAGGAATCAGCCCCAGCATTTT

CDR3 length: 13
clone size: -
D gene: -
V gene: TRBV28
J gene: TRBJ2-3
CDR3 protein: CASSMSSTDTQYF
CDR3 DNA: TGTGCCAGCAGCATGAGTAGCACAGATACGCAGTATTTT

CDR3 length: 14
clone size: -
D gene: -
V gene: TRBV5-6
J gene: TRBJ1-3
CDR3 protein: CASSLDRSGNTIYF
CDR3 DNA: TGTGCCAGCAGCTTGGACAGGTCTGGAAACACCATATATTTT

CDR3 length: 14
clone size: -
D gene: -
V gene: TRBV6-6
J gene: TRBJ1-3
CDR3 protein: CASSYSSSGNTIYF
CDR3 DNA: TGTGCCAGCAGTTACAGTAGCTCTGGAAACACCATATATTTT

CDR3 length: 16
clone size: once
D gene: TRBD1
V gene: TRBV18
J gene: TRBJ2-4
CDR3 protein: CASSYGQGTGKNIQYF
CDR3 DNA: TGTGCCAGCTCCTACGGACAGGGGACGGGCAAAAACATTCAGTACTTC

CDR3 length: 14
clone size: -
D gene: -
V gene: TRBV18
J gene: TRBJ2-3
CDR3 protein: CASSPSGAGDTQYF
CDR3 DNA: TGTGCCAGCTCACCATCAGGGGCTGGAGATACGCAGTATTTT

CDR3 length: 15
clone size: once
D gene: -
V gene: TRBV5-1
J gene: TRBJ2-3
CDR3 protein: CASSLESGGPDTQYF
CDR3 DNA: TGCGCCAGCAGCTTGGAGTCAGGAGGCCCAGATACGCAGTATTTT

CDR3 length: 14
clone size: -
D gene: TRBD1
V gene: TRBV5-1
J gene: TRBJ2-1
CDR3 protein: CASSGQGFINEQFF
CDR3 DNA: TGCGCCAGCAGCGGACAGGGCTTTATCAATGAGCAGTTCTTC

CDR3 length: 17
clone size: -
D gene: TRBD1
V gene: TRBV7-6
J gene: TRBJ2-1
CDR3 protein: CASSLGGWETGIDEQFF
CDR3 DNA: TGTGCCAGCAGCTTAGGGGGTTGGGAGACAGGGATCGATGAGCAGTTCTTC

CDR3 length: 16
clone size: -
D gene: TRBD1
V gene: TRBV28
J gene: TRBJ1-2
CDR3 protein: CASSPLDRGTTQGYTF
CDR3 DNA: TGTGCCAGCAGTCCCCTTGACAGGGGGACAACTCAGGGCTACACCTTC

CDR3 length: 17
clone size: -
D gene: TRBD1
V gene: TRBV4-2
J gene: TRBJ2-1
CDR3 protein: CASSHLRTGGSYNEQFF
CDR3 DNA: TGTGCCAGCAGCCATCTTAGGACAGGGGGGTCCTACAATGAGCAGTTCTTC

CDR3 length: 18
clone size: -
D gene: -
V gene: TRBV21-1
J gene: TRBJ2-1
CDR3 protein: CASPQPGQGITTYNEQFF
CDR3 DNA: TGTGCCAGCCCACAACCGGGACAGGGAATCACGACCTACAATGAGCAGTTCTTC

CDR3 length: 15
clone size: -
D gene: TRBD1
V gene: TRBV10-3
J gene: TRBJ2-7
CDR3 protein: CAISGQGAVFDEQYF
CDR3 DNA: TGTGCCATCAGTGGACAGGGTGCTGTCTTTGACGAGCAGTACTTC

CDR3 length: 17
clone size: -
D gene: TRBD1
V gene: TRBV7-9
J gene: TRBJ2-3
CDR3 protein: CASSPTRQGARTDTQYF
CDR3 DNA: TGTGCCAGCAGCCCTACCAGACAGGGGGCGCGTACAGATACGCAGTATTTT

CDR3 length: 15
clone size: -
D gene: -
V gene: TRBV21-1
J gene: TRBJ2-7
CDR3 protein: CASLCAGAQSYEQYF
CDR3 DNA: TGTGCCAGCCTTTGTGCGGGGGCCCAGTCCTACGAGCAGTACTTC

CDR3 length: 17
clone size: -
D gene: TRBD1
V gene: TRBV5-1
J gene: TRBJ2-5
CDR3 protein: CASSLGWGQGRQETQYF
CDR3 DNA: TGCGCCAGCAGCTTGGGGTGGGGACAGGGACGGCAAGAGACCCAGTACTTC

CDR3 length: 11
clone size: -
D gene: -
V gene: TRBV30
J gene: TRBJ2-7
CDR3 protein: CAWMRAHEQYF
CDR3 DNA: TGTGCCTGGATGCGCGCCCACGAGCAGTACTTC

CDR3 length: 17
clone size: -
D gene: -
V gene: TRBV30
J gene: TRBJ1-2
CDR3 protein: CAWSVPEGLGRSYGYTF
CDR3 DNA: TGTGCCTGGAGTGTACCGGAGGGTTTAGGAAGGAGCTATGGCTACACCTTC

CDR3 length: 13
clone size: few
D gene: -
V gene: TRBV6-1
J gene: TRBJ1-5
CDR3 protein: CASSAETDQPQHF
CDR3 DNA: TGTGCCAGCAGTGCCGAGACAGATCAGCCCCAGCATTTT

CDR3 length: 14
clone size: few
D gene: TRBD2
V gene: TRBV2
J gene: TRBJ2-1
CDR3 protein: CASRSGGPYNEQFF
CDR3 DNA: TGTGCCAGCCGAAGCGGGGGCCCTTACAATGAGCAGTTCTTC

CDR3 length: 13
clone size: -
D gene: -
V gene: TRBV5-1
J gene: TRBJ2-1
CDR3 protein: CASSPGTYNEQFF
CDR3 DNA: TGCGCCAGCAGCCCCGGGACCTACAATGAGCAGTTCTTC

CDR3 length: 14
clone size: -
D gene: -
V gene: TRBV6-6
J gene: TRBJ1-5
CDR3 protein: CASSLSSANQPQHF
CDR3 DNA: TGTGCCAGCAGCCTCTCGTCCGCGAATCAGCCCCAGCATTTT

CDR3 length: 14
clone size: -
D gene: -
V gene: TRBV29-1
J gene: TRBJ1-5
CDR3 protein: CSVAQLDSNQPQHF
CDR3 DNA: TGCAGCGTTGCCCAACTAGATAGCAATCAGCCCCAGCATTTT

CDR3 length: 15
clone size: -
D gene: -
V gene: TRBV19
J gene: TRBJ1-1
CDR3 protein: CASSIGTATNTEAFF
CDR3 DNA: TGTGCCAGTAGTATAGGGACAGCTACAAACACTGAAGCTTTCTTT

CDR3 length: 15
clone size: -
D gene: -
V gene: TRBV7-9
J gene: TRBJ2-2
CDR3 protein: CASSLTGSYTGELFF
CDR3 DNA: TGTGCCAGCAGCTTGACCGGGAGCTACACCGGGGAGCTGTTTTTT

CDR3 length: 14
clone size: -
D gene: -
V gene: TRBV9
J gene: TRBJ1-1
CDR3 protein: CASSVGFSPTEAFF
CDR3 DNA: TGTGCCAGCAGCGTAGGTTTCAGTCCCACTGAAGCTTTCTTT

CDR3 length: 12
clone size: -
D gene: TRBD1
V gene: TRBV6-5
J gene: TRBJ2-7
CDR3 protein: CASYGQGHEQYF
CDR3 DNA: TGTGCCAGCTATGGACAGGGGCACGAGCAGTACTTC

CDR3 length: 15
clone size: once
D gene: -
V gene: TRBV2
J gene: TRBJ1-5
CDR3 protein: CASRKQTDSNQPQHF
CDR3 DNA: TGTGCCAGCAGGAAACAGACAGATAGCAATCAGCCCCAGCATTTT

CDR3 length: 16
clone size: -
D gene: TRBD2
V gene: TRBV18
J gene: TRBJ2-1
CDR3 protein: CASLRFAGGSYNEQFF
CDR3 DNA: TGTGCCAGCCTACGCTTTGCGGGAGGTTCCTACAATGAGCAGTTCTTC

CDR3 length: 14
clone size: -
D gene: -
V gene: TRBV9
J gene: TRBJ1-4
CDR3 protein: CASSDPGDNEKLFF
CDR3 DNA: TGTGCCAGCAGCGACCCAGGGGATAATGAAAAACTGTTTTTT

CDR3 length: 14
clone size: -
D gene: TRBD1
V gene: TRBV7-2
J gene: TRBJ1-2
CDR3 protein: CASSRGQGGLGYTF
CDR3 DNA: TGTGCCAGCAGCCGAGGACAGGGTGGTCTTGGCTACACCTTC

CDR3 length: 17
clone size: -
D gene: -
V gene: TRBV5-1
J gene: TRBJ2-6
CDR3 protein: CASSSGTGLGGANVLTF
CDR3 DNA: TGCGCCAGCAGCTCCGGGACAGGACTAGGGGGGGCCAACGTCCTGACTTTC

CDR3 length: 14
clone size: -
D gene: TRBD1
V gene: TRBV6-5
J gene: TRBJ1-2
CDR3 protein: CASSYRDSVWGYTF
CDR3 DNA: TGTGCCAGCAGTTACCGGGACAGTGTCTGGGGCTACACCTTC

CDR3 length: 12
clone size: -
D gene: -
V gene: TRBV5-1
J gene: TRBJ2-5
CDR3 protein: CASSLSQETQYF
CDR3 DNA: TGCGCCAGCAGCTTGAGTCAGGAGACCCAGTACTTC

CDR3 length: 16
clone size: -
D gene: -
V gene: TRBV4-1
J gene: TRBJ2-1
CDR3 protein: CASSQGRALAYNEQFF
CDR3 DNA: TGCGCCAGCAGCCAAGGGAGGGCCCTGGCCTACAATGAGCAGTTCTTC

CDR3 length: 15
clone size: -
D gene: -
V gene: TRBV5-4
J gene: TRBJ1-2
CDR3 protein: CASTRPGQGDYGYTF
CDR3 DNA: TGTGCCAGCACCAGACCGGGACAAGGGGACTATGGCTACACCTTC

CDR3 length: 15
clone size: -
D gene: TRBD2
V gene: TRBV11-2
J gene: TRBJ2-7
CDR3 protein: CASSLALRGTYEQYF
CDR3 DNA: TGTGCCAGCAGCTTAGCCCTGCGGGGGACCTACGAGCAGTACTTC

CDR3 length: 19
clone size: -
D gene: TRBD2
V gene: TRBV27
J gene: TRBJ2-1
CDR3 protein: CASSLGLAAALSSYNEQFF
CDR3 DNA: TGTGCCAGCAGTTTGGGACTAGCGGCGGCCCTGAGCTCCTACAATGAGCAGTTCTTC

CDR3 length: 16
clone size: -
D gene: TRBD2
V gene: TRBV29-1
J gene: TRBJ2-3
CDR3 protein: CSAGPDSGGGTDTQYF
CDR3 DNA: TGCAGCGCCGGGCCGGATAGCGGGGGGGGCACAGATACGCAGTATTTT

CDR3 length: 16
clone size: -
D gene: TRBD1
V gene: TRBV9
J gene: TRBJ1-2
CDR3 protein: CASSVGQGESNYGYTF
CDR3 DNA: TGTGCCAGCAGCGTCGGACAGGGGGAAAGTAACTATGGCTACACCTTC

CDR3 length: 12
clone size: -
D gene: -
V gene: TRBV6-1
J gene: TRBJ1-3
CDR3 protein: CASSESGGTIYF
CDR3 DNA: TGTGCCAGCAGTGAAAGCGGGGGGACCATATATTTT

CDR3 length: 14
clone size: once
D gene: TRBD1
V gene: TRBV7-9
J gene: TRBJ2-7
CDR3 protein: CASRLDREVPEQYF
CDR3 DNA: TGTGCCAGCAGGCTGGACAGGGAAGTTCCTGAGCAGTACTTC

CDR3 length: 15
clone size: -
D gene: TRBD1
V gene: TRBV19
J gene: TRBJ2-1
CDR3 protein: CASSDAGQGNNEQFF
CDR3 DNA: TGTGCCAGTAGTGACGCGGGACAGGGTAATAATGAGCAGTTCTTC

CDR3 length: 14
clone size: -
D gene: -
V gene: TRBV5-4
J gene: TRBJ2-5
CDR3 protein: CASSLTGPGETQYF
CDR3 DNA: TGTGCCAGCAGCTTGACAGGGCCAGGGGAGACCCAGTACTTC

CDR3 length: 14
clone size: once
D gene: -
V gene: TRBV10-3
J gene: TRBJ1-2
CDR3 protein: CAIEEGSQGYGYTF
CDR3 DNA: TGTGCCATCGAAGAGGGCAGCCAGGGGTATGGCTACACCTTC

CDR3 length: 12
clone size: -
D gene: -
V gene: TRBV27
J gene: TRBJ2-3
CDR3 protein: CASSSRWDTQYF
CDR3 DNA: TGTGCCAGCAGTTCGCGTTGGGATACGCAGTATTTT

CDR3 length: 16
clone size: -
D gene: -
V gene: TRBV6-5
J gene: TRBJ2-1
CDR3 protein: CASSYDAGLLDNEQFF
CDR3 DNA: TGTGCCAGCAGTTACGACGCAGGATTACTAGACAATGAGCAGTTCTTC

CDR3 length: 13
clone size: -
D gene: TRBD2
V gene: TRBV7-8
J gene: TRBJ2-1
CDR3 protein: CASSLAGTSEQFF
CDR3 DNA: TGTGCCAGCAGCTTAGCCGGGACTAGCGAGCAGTTCTTC

CDR3 length: 13
clone size: -
D gene: -
V gene: TRBV30
J gene: TRBJ1-6
CDR3 protein: CAWALWANSPLHF
CDR3 DNA: TGTGCCTGGGCCCTGTGGGCGAATTCACCCCTCCACTTT

CDR3 length: 14
clone size: once
D gene: TRBD1
V gene: TRBV5-1
J gene: TRBJ1-2
CDR3 protein: CASSMTGEGYGYTF
CDR3 DNA: TGCGCCAGCAGCATGACAGGGGAAGGCTATGGCTACACCTTC

CDR3 length: 12
clone size: -
D gene: -
V gene: TRBV10-3
J gene: TRBJ2-7
CDR3 protein: CAIRDTSYEQYF
CDR3 DNA: TGTGCCATCAGGGACACCTCCTACGAGCAGTACTTC

CDR3 length: 13
clone size: -
D gene: -
V gene: TRBV5-1
J gene: TRBJ1-3
CDR3 protein: CASSLVEGNTIYF
CDR3 DNA: TGCGCCAGCAGCTTGGTCGAGGGAAACACCATATATTTT